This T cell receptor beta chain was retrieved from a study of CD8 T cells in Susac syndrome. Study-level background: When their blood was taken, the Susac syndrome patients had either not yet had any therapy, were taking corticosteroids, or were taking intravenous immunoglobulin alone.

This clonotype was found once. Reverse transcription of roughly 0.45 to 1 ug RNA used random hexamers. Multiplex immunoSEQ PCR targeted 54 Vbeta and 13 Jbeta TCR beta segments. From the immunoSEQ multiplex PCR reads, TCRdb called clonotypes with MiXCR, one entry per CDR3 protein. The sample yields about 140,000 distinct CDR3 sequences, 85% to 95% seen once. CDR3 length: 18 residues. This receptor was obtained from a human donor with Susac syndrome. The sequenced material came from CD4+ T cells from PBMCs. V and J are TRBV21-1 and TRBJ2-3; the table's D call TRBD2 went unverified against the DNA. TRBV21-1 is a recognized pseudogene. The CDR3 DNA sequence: TGTGCCAGCAGCAAAAGCGGACCTATCGGGGGATGTTCAGATACGCAGTATTTT. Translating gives CASSKSGPIGGCSDTQYF.